This note documents a single TCR beta chain sequence. Its specificity is unknown. PCR was performed using 60 Vbeta and 13 Jbeta primers. The data were produced by immunoSEQ multiplex PCR, yet TCRdb's version contains in-frame clones alone and is incomplete. The data show about 170,000 clones, with around 80% seen just once and under 5% held by the top ten. This sample was included in a study of cytomegalovirus exposure and HLA in healthy donors. Study findings and constraints: In a later analysis, most CMV-associated TCR beta chains appeared HLA-restricted.

This CDR3 is built from 13 residues. V trimming: 6 bases; J trimming: 5 bases; junction bases outside the gene matches: 7. The germline V gene has CDR1 MDHEN and CDR2 SYDVKM. This clonotype was sampled from a woman between 50 and 59 years old in good health and CMV-seropositive. The sequenced sample consisted of PBMCs. The chain uses TRBV28 and TRBJ2-7, with 7 bases aligning to TRBD1. The CDR3 coding sequence is TGTGCCAGCAGACAGACAGGGTTGGACGAGCAGTACTTC. Its translation is CASRQTGLDEQYF. Full variable domain (remainder filled in from reference TRBV28 and TRBJ2-7): DVKVTQSSRYLVKRTGEKVFLECVQDMDHENMFWYRQDPGLGLRLIYFSYDVKMKEKGDIPEGYSVSREKKERFSLILESASTNQTSMYLCASRQTGLDEQYFGPGTRLTVT.